Presented here are 16 T cell receptor beta chains from one specimen sequenced in a study of molecular identifiers for immune sequencing clone quantification. TCRdb analysed the PCR reads with MiXCR anew, one entry per CDR3 protein. The sample holds 460,000 or so distinct CDR3 sequences, roughly a fifth seen once. What was sequenced was naive CD8+ T cells from blood, with Jurkat cell RNA spiked in. As for subset: FACS-sorted CD8+CD4-CCR7+CD45RA+ naive T cells. The receptors originated from a human donor in good health. Some libraries in this study had Jurkat cell RNA spiked in.

Note on this clonotype: With a much larger clone just one base away, this may be a read error. The chain is built from TRBV5-3 and TRBJ1-1, with 8 bases matching TRBD1. TRBV5-3 is known as an ORF, though its function is uncertain. Losses at the gene ends were 8 bases for V and 1 base for J; bases not matched to a gene: 13. This CDR3 is 16 amino acids long. CDR3 loop: CASNYEDREENTEAFF. CDR3 bases: TGTGCCAGCAACTACGAGGACAGGGAGGAGAACACTGAAGCTTTCTTT.

Here the CDR3 reads CASSLARGLISTEAFF. The CDR3 nucleotides read TGTGCCAGCAGCTTAGCCCGGGGACTGATCAGCACTGAAGCTTTCTTT. This rearrangement joins TRBV7-9 to TRBJ1-1; D possibly corresponds to TRBD1 (5 bases). Trimming took off 0 bases at V and 4 bases at J, with 15 bases between the two ends. From germline, CDR1 is SEHNR and CDR2 FQNEAQ (reference sequence). This CDR3 has 16 amino acids. Using reference TRBV7-9 and TRBJ1-1 for the parts outside the CDR3, the full variable domain is DTGVSQNPRHKITKRGQNVTFRCDPISEHNRLYWYRQTLGQGPEFLTYFQNEAQLEKSRLLSDRFSAERPKGSFSTLEIQRTEQGDSAMYLCASSLARGLISTEAFFGQGTRLTVV.

Comment on this clonotype: Since a much larger clone is just one base distant, this may be a read error. This chain joins TRBV6-1 and TRBJ2-1, with TRBD1 matching 8 bases. V trimming: 7 bases; J trimming: 0 bases; junction bases outside the gene matches: 5. Germline CDR1 reads MNHNS; CDR2 reads SASEGT. The CDR3 totals 15 residues. CDR3 residues: CASTEDRGSYNEQFF. CDR3 sequence (DNA): TGTGCCAGCACCGAAGACAGGGGCTCCTACAATGAGCAGTTCTTC.

In its sample, this clonotype was seen a few times. This chain joins TRBV18 and TRBJ1-1; unclear D gene. V gave up 3 bases and J gave up 0 bases, with 11 bases separating them. This CDR3 is built from 15 residues. From germline, CDR1 is KGHSH and CDR2 LQKENI. CDR3 coding DNA: TGTGCCAGCTCACCGAGCGGGGAGATGAACACTGAAGCTTTCTTT. This translates into CASSPSGEMNTEAFF.

The V call is TRBV30, the J call TRBJ2-7, with TRBD2 matching over 9 bases. Per germline, CDR1 GTSNPN and CDR2 SVGIG (reference sequence). The trim removed 5 bases at V and 3 bases at J, leaving 11 bases unmatched. CDR3 length: 15 residues. CDR3 loop: CAWGDPTSGNYEQYF. Written as DNA, the CDR3 is TGTGCCTGGGGTGACCCGACTAGCGGAAACTACGAGCAGTACTTC.

In this sample, this clonotype turned up many times. The chain links TRBV5-5 to TRBJ1-4, with 8 nucleotides matching TRBD1. Per the germline V gene, CDR1 is SGHKS and CDR2 is YYEKEE (reference sequence). V was clipped by 1 base and J by 3 bases; unmatched bases: 5. The CDR3 sequence is 16 residues long. The CDR3 region has the DNA TGTGCCAGCAGCTTGCTTCAGGGGGCGCCTAATGAAAAACTGTTTTTT. Encoded protein: CASSLLQGAPNEKLFF.

There are a few counts of this clonotype. V gene TRBV7-9 combines with J gene TRBJ2-7; the D gene is possibly TRBD1 (6 bases). This CDR3 is built from 17 residues. Per the germline V gene, CDR1 is SEHNR and CDR2 is FQNEAQ (reference sequence). The ends were cut back, 5 bases at V and 3 bases at J, with 23 bases in the middle. CDR3 DNA: TGTGCCAGCAGCCGATTCCTACAGGGTCCTACCCTCTACGAGCAGTACTTC. It codes for CASSRFLQGPTLYEQYF.

CDR3 protein: CASRTGTGAGNTIYF. CDR3 DNA: TGCGCCAGCAGGACCGGGACAGGGGCTGGAAACACCATATATTTT. The chain combines TRBV5-1 with TRBJ1-3; 10 nucleotides agree with TRBD1. Trimming at V came to 5 bases and at J to 2 bases, leaving 4 bases not matched to a gene. Germline CDR1 is SGHRS and CDR2 is YFSETQ. The CDR3 runs 15 residues.

In DNA form, the CDR3 reads TGCAGCGTCCCGTGGGAGGGTGAGCAGTTCTTC. Its protein product is CSVPWEGEQFF. V is TRBV29-1 and J is TRBJ2-1; 7 bases are shared with TRBD2. The CDR3 sequence is 11 residues long. V was pared by 6 bases and J by 9 bases, with 5 bases of the junction left unmatched. Germline V gives CDR1 SQVTM, CDR2 ANQGSEA.

This clonotype was counted at least ten times. The chain uses TRBV7-9 and TRBJ2-1; D is ambiguous. The V and J ends lost 11 bases and 10 bases respectively, with 18 bases between them. This CDR3 spans 12 amino acids. Germline loops: CDR1 SEHNR, CDR2 FQNEAQ (reference sequence). The CDR3, as DNA: TGTGCCGGTTTAGACTGGCAAGGGGAGCAGTTCTTC. It yields the protein CAGLDWQGEQFF.

Worth noting for this clonotype: A read error may be the cause here, since a much bigger clone is one base away. The chain links TRBV5-1 to TRBJ2-7; unclear D gene. This CDR3 comprises 14 residues. Trimming removed 4 bases from V and 1 base from J, with 12 bases in between. The germline V gene has CDR1 SGHRS and CDR2 YFSETQ. The CDR3 DNA reads as TGCGCCAGCAGCCCGGGCAGGCTATCCTACGAGCAGTACTTC. Its translation: CASSPGRLSYEQYF. Supplemented by reference TRBV5-1 and TRBJ2-7, the full variable domain reads KAGVTQTPRYLIKTRGQQVTLSCSPISGHRSVSWYQQTPGQGLQFLFEYFSETQRNKGNFPGRFSGRQFSNSRSEMNVSTLELGDSALYLCASSPGRLSYEQYFGPGTRLTVT.

This clonotype has more than one count but fewer than ten. The J gene is TRBJ2-1, the V gene TRBV20-1; TRBD2 might be the D (6 bases). Germline CDR1 reads DFQATT; CDR2 reads SNEGSKA (reference sequence). V lost 0 bases and J lost 10, with 19 bases in between. The CDR3 is 15 residues long. This CDR3 is CSARDRRVMAGEQFF. In DNA form, the CDR3 reads TGCAGTGCTAGAGATCGCAGGGTGATGGCGGGGGAGCAGTTCTTC.

Many counts were recorded for this clonotype. The chain carries TRBV19 and TRBJ2-3, with unresolved D. This CDR3 contains 16 residues. V was pared by 4 bases and J by 1 base, with 15 bases between. CDR1 and CDR2 from the germline V gene are LNHDA and SQIVND (reference sequence). The CDR3 reads CASSTQIGGGTDTQYF. The CDR3 DNA reads TGTGCCAGTAGTACCCAGATAGGTGGAGGCACAGATACGCAGTATTTT.

This clonotype was seen ten or more times. The V and J genes are TRBV29-1 and TRBJ1-2; no clear D. With 3 bases removed from V and 7 bases from J, the gap between germline ends came to 15 bases. CDR1 is SQVTM and CDR2 is ANQGSEA in the germline V gene. The CDR3 loop spans 13 amino acids. The CDR3 loop reads CSVDASPFPGYTF. The CDR3 DNA is TGCAGCGTTGACGCGTCTCCCTTTCCTGGCTACACCTTC.

This clonotype was counted ten times or more. CDR3 in amino acids: CASTPYGSTNTEAFF. DNA of the CDR3: TGTGCCAGCACCCCATACGGGAGTACGAACACTGAAGCTTTCTTT. This chain connects TRBV27 to TRBJ1-1; D unresolved. The CDR3 loop spans 15 amino acids. In germline, CDR1 is MNHEY, CDR2 SMNVEV (reference sequence). The V gene lost 7 bases and the J gene lost 1 base, with 16 bases spanning the gap.

V gene TRBV3-1 combines with J gene TRBJ2-2; a possible D gene is TRBD1 (6 bases). Deletions cut 4 bases from V and 6 bases from J, with 12 bases between. This CDR3 has 14 amino acids. Germline loops: CDR1 LGHDT, CDR2 YNNKEL (reference sequence). The CDR3 here is CASSLLTGSGELFF. CDR3 coding DNA: TGTGCCAGCAGCCTTCTAACAGGGTCCGGGGAGCTGTTTTTT.